This entry features one T cell receptor beta chain sequence. Its antigen is not known. These data are taken from a study of a mutant IDH1 vaccine in newly diagnosed glioma. Overall study context: Either 4-6 weeks after radiotherapy alone or alongside temozolomide, vaccination was begun. Standard pretreatment was either radiotherapy, temozolomide, or, for most, radiochemotherapy with temozolomide. Week 35 brought visit V12, which was followed by visit V13 at week 47.

Repertoires were generated with immunoSEQ multiplex PCR, while TCRdb's copy carries only in-frame clones and drops some. The sample lists approximately 31,000 clones; around 83% were seen once. Time point meaning: week 35, safety follow-up. Alongside topical imiquimod, each dose of vaccine comprised 300 ug of mutant IDH1 20-mer peptide. Eight vaccinations were given in weeks 1, 3, 5, 7, 11, 15, 19 and 23. The material sequenced was PBMCs, taken from a glioma patient whose treatment included an IDH1 peptide vaccine. The origin of this receptor is a woman aged 18-30 years with glioma.

CDR3 sequence: CASSQEGGQGDNEQFF. CDR3 sequence (DNA): TGTGCCAGCAGCCAAGAAGGAGGACAGGGCGACAATGAGCAGTTCTTC. The chain links TRBV4-2 to TRBJ2-1; TRBD1 agrees at 8 bases. The CDR3 totals 16 residues. The ends lost 0 bases at V and 5 bases at J; junction bases unmatched: 6. The germline gives CDR1 LGHNA, CDR2 YNFKEQ.